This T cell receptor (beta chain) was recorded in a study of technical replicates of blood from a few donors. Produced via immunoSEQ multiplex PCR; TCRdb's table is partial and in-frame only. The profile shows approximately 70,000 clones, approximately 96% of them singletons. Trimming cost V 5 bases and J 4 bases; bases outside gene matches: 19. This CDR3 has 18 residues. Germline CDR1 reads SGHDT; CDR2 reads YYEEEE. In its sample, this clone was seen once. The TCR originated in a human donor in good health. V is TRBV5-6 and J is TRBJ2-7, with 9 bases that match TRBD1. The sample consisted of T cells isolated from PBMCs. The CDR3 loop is CASSMSGTGWGFKYEQYF. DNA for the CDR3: TGTGCCAGCAGTATGTCCGGGACAGGGTGGGGGTTTAAGTACGAGCAGTACTTC.